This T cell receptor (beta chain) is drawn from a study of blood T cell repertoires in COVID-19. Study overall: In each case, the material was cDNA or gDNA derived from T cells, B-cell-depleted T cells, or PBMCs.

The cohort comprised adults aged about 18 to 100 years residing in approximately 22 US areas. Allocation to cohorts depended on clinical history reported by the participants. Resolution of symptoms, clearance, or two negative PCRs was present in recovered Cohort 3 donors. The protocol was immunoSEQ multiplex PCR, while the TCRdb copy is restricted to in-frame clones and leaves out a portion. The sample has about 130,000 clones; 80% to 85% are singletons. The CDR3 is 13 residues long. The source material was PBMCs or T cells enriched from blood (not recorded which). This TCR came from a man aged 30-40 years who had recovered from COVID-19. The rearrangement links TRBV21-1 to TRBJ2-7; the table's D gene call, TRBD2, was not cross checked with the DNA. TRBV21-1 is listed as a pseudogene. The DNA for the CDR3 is TGTGCCAGCAGCCAGGACCTTCGGGGGGAGCAGTACTTC. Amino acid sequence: CASSQDLRGEQYF.